Detailed here is one T cell receptor (beta chain). This record belongs to a study of shared clonotypes between healthy human individuals. Sequencing used immunoSEQ multiplex PCR; TCRdb keeps in-frame clones, though not all of them. The sample has about 470,000 clones; 70% to 80% are singletons. Germline values: CDR1 DFQATT, CDR2 SNEGSKA (reference sequence). The CDR3 extends over 10 amino acids. The V gene end was trimmed by 6 bases and the J gene end by 6 bases; junction bases not matched to a gene: 2. The chain is built from TRBV20-1 and TRBJ2-7; TRBD2 matches at 7 bases. Sequencing was carried out using PBMCs. The sequence derives from a middle-aged woman in good health. Some clones in this sample may be carry-over from other donors' samples. The CDR3 is CSAGLVEQYF. As DNA, the CDR3 is TGCAGTGCCGGACTAGTCGAGCAGTACTTC.